This T cell receptor beta chain was obtained from a study of long-term antiretroviral therapy in people with HIV. Overall study context: Specimens dating back about a decade before the 2015 immediate-ART recommendation are the oldest included.

Trimming stripped 2 bases from V and 2 bases from J, with 8 bases between. This CDR3 is 14 amino acids long. Germline V CDR1 and CDR2: SNHLY, FYNNEI. General observations from the study: Among HIV repertoires, CDR3 length ranges were narrower than those of controls. Missing from the dataset were any data on ART adherence, viral resistance or therapy changes. Within the repertoire, clones expanded before ART were dominant at all time points.

This clone was found once. The target antigen is unknown. The assay, immunoSEQ v3.0, was run at survey level. The assay was immunoSEQ multiplex PCR, and TCRdb's table has in-frame clones only and misses some. The sample shows roughly 42,000 clones, approximately 86% of them seen only once. The receptor was derived from a woman between 45 and 60 years old with HIV. The chain recombines TRBV2 with TRBJ2-3; D remains ambiguous. Sequenced material: unsorted PBMCs, taken 0.1 years before starting antiretroviral therapy. In nucleotides, the CDR3 is TGTGCCAGCAGTGAACTGTGGGCCACAGATACGCAGTATTTT. Translation: CASSELWATDTQYF.